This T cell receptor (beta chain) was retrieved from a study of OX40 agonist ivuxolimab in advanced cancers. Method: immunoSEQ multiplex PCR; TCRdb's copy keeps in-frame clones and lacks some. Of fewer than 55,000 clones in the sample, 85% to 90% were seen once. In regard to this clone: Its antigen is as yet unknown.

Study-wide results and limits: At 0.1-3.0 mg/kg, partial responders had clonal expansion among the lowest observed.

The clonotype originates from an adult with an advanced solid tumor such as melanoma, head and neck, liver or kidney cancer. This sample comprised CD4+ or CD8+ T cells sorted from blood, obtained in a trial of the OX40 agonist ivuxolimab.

The CDR3 DNA sequence: TGTGCCAGCAGCCCCAGCGCAGGGAGGCCAGATACGCAGTATTTT. This translates into CASSPSAGRPDTQYF. The genes are TRBV7-3 and TRBJ2-3, with D possibly being TRBD2 (6 bases). This CDR3 has 15 residues. With 5 bases removed from V and 4 bases from J, the gap between germline ends came to 16 bases. Germline CDR1 and CDR2: SGHTA and FQGTGA.